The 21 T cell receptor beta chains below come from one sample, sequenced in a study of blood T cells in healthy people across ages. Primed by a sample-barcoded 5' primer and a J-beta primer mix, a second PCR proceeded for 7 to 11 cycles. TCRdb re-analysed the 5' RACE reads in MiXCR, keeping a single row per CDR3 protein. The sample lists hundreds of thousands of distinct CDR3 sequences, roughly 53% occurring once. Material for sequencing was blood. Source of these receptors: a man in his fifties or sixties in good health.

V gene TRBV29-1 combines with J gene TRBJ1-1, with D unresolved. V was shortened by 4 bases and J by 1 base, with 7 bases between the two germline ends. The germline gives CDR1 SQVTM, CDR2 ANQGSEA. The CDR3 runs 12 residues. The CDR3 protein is CSVVGQNTEAFF. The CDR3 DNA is TGCAGCGTTGTCGGGCAGAACACTGAAGCTTTCTTT.

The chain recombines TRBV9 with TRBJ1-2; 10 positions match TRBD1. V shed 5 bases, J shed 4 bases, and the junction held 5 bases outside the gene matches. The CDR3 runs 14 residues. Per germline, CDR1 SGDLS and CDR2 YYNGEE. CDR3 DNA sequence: TGTGCCAGCAGGGGACAGGGGTACGTCTATGGCTACACCTTC. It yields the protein CASRGQGYVYGYTF. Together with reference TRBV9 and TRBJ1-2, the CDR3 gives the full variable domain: DSGVTQTPKHLITATGQRVTLRCSPRSGDLSVYWYQQSLDQGLQFLIQYYNGEERAKGNILERFSAQQFPDLHSELNLSSLELGDSALYFCASRGQGYVYGYTFGSGTRLTVV.

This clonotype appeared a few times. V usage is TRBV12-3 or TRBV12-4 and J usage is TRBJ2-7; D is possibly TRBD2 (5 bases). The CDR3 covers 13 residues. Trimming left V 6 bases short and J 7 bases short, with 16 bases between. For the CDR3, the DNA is TGTGCCAGCAGAAGGCTAGCATCGGGGGAGCAGTACTTC. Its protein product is CASRRLASGEQYF.

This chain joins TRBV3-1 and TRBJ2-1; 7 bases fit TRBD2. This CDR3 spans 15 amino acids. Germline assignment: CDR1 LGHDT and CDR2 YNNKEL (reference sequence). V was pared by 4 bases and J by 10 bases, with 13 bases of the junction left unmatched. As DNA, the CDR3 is TGTGCCAGCAGCCCGAAGGGCGGGGGACTCAAGGAGCAGTTCTTC. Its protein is CASSPKGGGLKEQFF.

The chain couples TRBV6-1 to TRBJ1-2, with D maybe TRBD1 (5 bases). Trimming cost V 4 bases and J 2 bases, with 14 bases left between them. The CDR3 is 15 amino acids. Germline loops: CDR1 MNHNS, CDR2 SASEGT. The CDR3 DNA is TGTGCCAGCAGTGCCTTCAGGGATGAAAACTATGGCTACACCTTC. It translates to CASSAFRDENYGYTF.

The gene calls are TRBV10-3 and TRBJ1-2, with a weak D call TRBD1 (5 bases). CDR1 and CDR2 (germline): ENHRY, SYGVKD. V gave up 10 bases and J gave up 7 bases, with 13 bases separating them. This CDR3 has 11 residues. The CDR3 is CATGGGFGYTF. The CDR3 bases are TGTGCCACCGGGGGTGGATTTGGCTACACCTTC.

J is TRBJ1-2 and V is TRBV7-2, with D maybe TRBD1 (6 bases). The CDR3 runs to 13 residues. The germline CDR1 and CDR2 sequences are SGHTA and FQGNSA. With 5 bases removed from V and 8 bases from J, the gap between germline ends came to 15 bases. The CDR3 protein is CASSKHRESGYTF. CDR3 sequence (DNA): TGTGCCAGCAGCAAACACAGGGAGTCCGGCTACACCTTC.

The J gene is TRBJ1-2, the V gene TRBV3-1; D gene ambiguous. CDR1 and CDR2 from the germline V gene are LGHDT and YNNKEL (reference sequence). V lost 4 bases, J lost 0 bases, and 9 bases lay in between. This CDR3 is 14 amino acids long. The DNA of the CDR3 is TGTGCCAGCAGCCCAATGGATGCTAACTATGGCTACACCTTC. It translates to CASSPMDANYGYTF.

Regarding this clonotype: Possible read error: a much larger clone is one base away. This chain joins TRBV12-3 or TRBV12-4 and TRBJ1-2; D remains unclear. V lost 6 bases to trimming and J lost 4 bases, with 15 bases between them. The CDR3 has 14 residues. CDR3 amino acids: CASSRSGGSYGYTF. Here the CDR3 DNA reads TGTGCCAGCAGCAGGTCAGGAGGAAGCTATGGCTACACCTTC.

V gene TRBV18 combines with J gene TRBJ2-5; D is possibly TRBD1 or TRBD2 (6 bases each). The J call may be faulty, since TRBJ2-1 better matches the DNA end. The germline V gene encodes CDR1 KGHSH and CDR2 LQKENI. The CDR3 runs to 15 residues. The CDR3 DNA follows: TGTGCCAGCTCACCAAGGGGGGCCGTCCAAGAGACCCAGTTCTTC. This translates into CASSPRGAVQETQFF.

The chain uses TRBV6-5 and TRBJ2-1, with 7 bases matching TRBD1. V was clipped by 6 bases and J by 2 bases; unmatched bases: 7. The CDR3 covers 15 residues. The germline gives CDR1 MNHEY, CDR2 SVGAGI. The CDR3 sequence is CASRRTQGAYNEQFF. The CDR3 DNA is TGTGCCAGCAGACGAACCCAGGGGGCCTACAATGAGCAGTTCTTC.

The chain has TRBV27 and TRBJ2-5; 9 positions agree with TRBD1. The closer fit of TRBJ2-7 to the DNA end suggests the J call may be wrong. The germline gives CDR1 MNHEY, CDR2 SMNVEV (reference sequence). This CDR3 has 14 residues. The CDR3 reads CASSWTGVPYEQYF. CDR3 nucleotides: TGTGCCAGCAGTTGGACAGGGGTTCCCTACGAGCAGTACTTC.

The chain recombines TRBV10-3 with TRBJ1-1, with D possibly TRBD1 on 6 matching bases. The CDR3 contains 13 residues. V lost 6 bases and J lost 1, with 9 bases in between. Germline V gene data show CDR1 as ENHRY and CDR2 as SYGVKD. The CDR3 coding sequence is TGTGCCATCAGACAGACAGGGAACACTGAAGCTTTCTTT. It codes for CAIRQTGNTEAFF.

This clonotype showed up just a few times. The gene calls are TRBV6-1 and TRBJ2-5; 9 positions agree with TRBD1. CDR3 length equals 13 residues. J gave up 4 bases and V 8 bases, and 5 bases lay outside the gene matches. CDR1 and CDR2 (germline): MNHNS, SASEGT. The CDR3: CASETGGGETQYF. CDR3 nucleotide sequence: TGTGCCAGCGAAACAGGGGGCGGAGAGACCCAGTACTTC.

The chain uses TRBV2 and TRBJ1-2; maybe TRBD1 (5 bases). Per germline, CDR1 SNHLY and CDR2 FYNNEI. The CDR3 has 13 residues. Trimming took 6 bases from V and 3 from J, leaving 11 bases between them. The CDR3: CASRGTEYYGYTF. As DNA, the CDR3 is TGTGCCAGCAGGGGGACGGAATACTATGGCTACACCTTC. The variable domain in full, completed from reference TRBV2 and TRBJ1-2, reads EPEVTQTPSHQVTQMGQEVILRCVPISNHLYFYWYRQILGQKVEFLVSFYNNEISEKSEIFDDQFSVERPDGSNFTLKIRSTKLEDSAMYFCASRGTEYYGYTFGSGTRLTVV.

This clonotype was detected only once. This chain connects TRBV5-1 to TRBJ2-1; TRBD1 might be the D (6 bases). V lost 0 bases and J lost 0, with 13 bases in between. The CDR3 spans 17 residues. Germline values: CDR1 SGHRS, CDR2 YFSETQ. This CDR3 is CASSLEAGVFSYNEQFF. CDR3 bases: TGCGCCAGCAGCTTGGAGGCAGGGGTTTTCTCCTACAATGAGCAGTTCTTC.

The CDR3 protein is CASSFPSGTYTEAFF. CDR3 sequence (DNA): TGTGCCAGCAGTTTCCCCTCCGGGACGTATACTGAAGCTTTCTTT. The chain carries TRBV28 and TRBJ1-1; a weak D match, TRBD1 (5 bases). The germline V gene has CDR1 MDHEN and CDR2 SYDVKM. Trimming took 3 bases from V and 5 from J, leaving 16 bases between them. This CDR3 has 15 amino acids.

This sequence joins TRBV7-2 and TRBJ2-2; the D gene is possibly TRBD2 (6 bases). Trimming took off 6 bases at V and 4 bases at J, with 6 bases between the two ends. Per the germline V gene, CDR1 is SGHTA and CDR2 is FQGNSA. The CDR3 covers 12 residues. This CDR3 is CASRGGTGELFF. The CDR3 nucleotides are TGTGCCAGCAGGGGGGGCACCGGGGAGCTGTTTTTT.

CDR3 in DNA: TGCAGTGCTAGAGATAATCGCAGGGATGAAAAACTGTTTTTT. This encodes CSARDNRRDEKLFF. The rearrangement uses TRBV20-1 and TRBJ1-4; D perhaps matches TRBD1 (5 bases). The CDR3 has 14 amino acids. Trimming removed 0 bases at V and 6 bases at J, with 11 bases between. Germline CDR1 DFQATT, CDR2 SNEGSKA (reference sequence).

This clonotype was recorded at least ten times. CDR3 sequence (DNA): TGTGCCAGCAGCCAAGCTTATCTGACAGTGAATGAGCAGTTCTTC. Translating it yields CASSQAYLTVNEQFF. The chain is built from TRBV3-1 and TRBJ2-1; D is perhaps TRBD1 (5 bases). V was cut by 1 base and J by 7 bases, with 14 bases left in between. Germline V CDR1 and CDR2: LGHDT, YNNKEL (reference sequence). This CDR3 has 15 residues.

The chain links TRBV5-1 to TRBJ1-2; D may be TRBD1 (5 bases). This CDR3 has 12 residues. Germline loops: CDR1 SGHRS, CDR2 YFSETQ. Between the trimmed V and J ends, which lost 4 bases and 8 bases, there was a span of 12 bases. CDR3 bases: TGCGCCAGCAGCCCCCGGGGCGACGGCTACACCTTC. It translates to CASSPRGDGYTF.